This record looks at one TCR beta chain sequence and its context. Its specificity is not known. Mouse names are used for the genes. The CDR3 extends 4 residues past the end of the read, so its final part is completed from the germline J gene. This entry is derived from a study of CD8+ T cells in alopecia areata. V was cut by 3 bases and J by 2 bases, with 7 bases left in between. Germline V gene sequence: CDR1 GKSSPN, CDR2 SITVG. The CDR3 runs 13 residues. RNA was extracted and reverse transcribed into cDNA as the sequencing template. The data were produced by immunoSEQ multiplex PCR, yet TCRdb's version contains in-frame clones alone and is incomplete. The specimen gives around 290,000 clones without singletons; the ten biggest hold about 1.2%. Sorting used CD4, CD8alpha, NKG2D, NKG2ACE and other markers on pooled cutaneous lymph node cells. Study observations and caveats: Affected lesional scalp, above all in alopecia totalis/universalis, was more clonal than normal scalp.

The sequence derives from a C3H/HeJ mouse with alopecia areata. MHC haplotype: H2-k. This sequence joins TRBV31 and TRBJ2-2, with no clear D. Sequencing was carried out using CD4+ T cells sorted from a lymph node. The CDR3 loop reads CAWSPINTGQLYF. CDR3 bases read: TGTGCCTGGAGCCCTATCAACACCGGG.